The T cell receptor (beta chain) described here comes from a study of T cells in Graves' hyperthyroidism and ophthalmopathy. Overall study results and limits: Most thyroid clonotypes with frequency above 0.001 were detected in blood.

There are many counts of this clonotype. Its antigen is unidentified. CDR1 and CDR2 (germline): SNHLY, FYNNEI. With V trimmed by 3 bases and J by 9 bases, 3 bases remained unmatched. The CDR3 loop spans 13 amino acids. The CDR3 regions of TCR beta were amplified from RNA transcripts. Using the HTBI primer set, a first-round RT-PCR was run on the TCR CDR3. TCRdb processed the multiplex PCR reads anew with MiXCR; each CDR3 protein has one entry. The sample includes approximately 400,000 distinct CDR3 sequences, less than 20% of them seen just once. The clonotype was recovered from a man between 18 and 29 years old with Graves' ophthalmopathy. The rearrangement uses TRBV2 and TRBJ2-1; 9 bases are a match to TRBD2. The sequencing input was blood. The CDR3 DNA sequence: TGTGCCAGCAGTGATTCTAGCGGGGTTGAGCAGTTCTTC. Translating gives CASSDSSGVEQFF.